Each of the 23 T cell receptor beta chains below was sequenced from the same sample in a study of T cell changes during pregnancy in multiple sclerosis. Generated by immunoSEQ multiplex PCR, the TCRdb table keeps only in-frame clones and is missing some. In the table there are 36,000 or so clones, more than 75% of which are singletons. This material consisted of CD4+ T cells from peripheral blood mononuclear cells, taken in the first trimester of pregnancy. The receptors stem from a female donor with multiple sclerosis, enrolled in a pregnancy study.

The chain carries TRBV5-1 and TRBJ1-4; 7 bases are a match to TRBD1. V lost 2 bases and J lost 0; bases outside the gene matches: 7. Germline V gene data show CDR1 as SGHRS and CDR2 as YFSETQ. The CDR3 consists of 17 residues. The CDR3 here is CASSFGTALATNEKLFF. CDR3 nucleotide sequence: TGCGCCAGCAGCTTCGGGACAGCTTTAGCAACTAATGAAAAACTGTTTTTT. Full variable domain (outside the CDR3, taken from reference TRBV5-1 and TRBJ1-4): KAGVTQTPRYLIKTRGQQVTLSCSPISGHRSVSWYQQTPGQGLQFLFEYFSETQRNKGNFPGRFSGRQFSNSRSEMNVSTLELGDSALYLCASSFGTALATNEKLFFGSGTQLSVL.

A single count supports this clone. This chain joins TRBV19 and TRBJ1-5, with D uncertain. V was trimmed by 6 bases and J by 5 bases, leaving 14 bases between them. Germline V gives CDR1 LNHDA, CDR2 SQIVND (reference sequence). CDR3 length: 14 amino acids. Written as DNA, the CDR3 is TGTGCCAGTAGGGGCCTCTCAATATATCAGCCCCAGCATTTT. This codes for CASRGLSIYQPQHF.

The chain is built from TRBV28 and TRBJ2-7; 16 bases line up with TRBD2. With 5 bases clipped from V and 2 bases from J, the junction kept 9 bases outside the gene matches. The V gene's germline CDR1 is MDHEN and CDR2 SYDVKM. CDR3 length equals 18 residues. CDR3 region: CASSRGLAGGPSTYEQYF. The CDR3 DNA follows: TGTGCCAGCAGTCGGGGACTAGCGGGAGGGCCTTCAACCTACGAGCAGTACTTC.

This clone was found once. The CDR3 reads CASSLGGPSGGIHEQYF. For the CDR3, the DNA is TGTGCCAGCAGTTTGGGGGGCCCCAGCGGGGGTATCCACGAGCAGTACTTC. This chain joins TRBV27 and TRBJ2-7, with 8 positions matching TRBD2. CDR1 is MNHEY and CDR2 is SMNVEV in the germline V gene (reference sequence). V shed 3 bases and J 5 bases; nucleotides not matched to a gene: 15. The CDR3 consists of 17 residues.

A note on this clone: This sample includes further DNA sequences coding for the same CDR3. The genes are TRBV18 and TRBJ2-7, with a tentative D call TRBD2 (5 bases). Trimming shortened V by 2 bases and J by 6 bases, and 8 bases separated the two germline ends. CDR3 length equals 12 residues. The germline gives CDR1 KGHSH, CDR2 LQKENI. CDR3 nucleotides: TGTGCCAGCTCACCAAGCAGCGGCGAGCAGTACTTC. It is translated as CASSPSSGEQYF.

The gene calls are TRBV30 and TRBJ2-2, with D possibly being TRBD1 (6 bases). Germline V gene sequence: CDR1 GTSNPN, CDR2 SVGIG (reference sequence). This CDR3 comprises 13 residues. The V end was cut by 8 bases, the J end by 2 bases, with 12 bases between. Written as DNA, the CDR3 is TGTGCCCGAGGGGGTTACAACACCGGGGAGCTGTTTTTT. Residues: CARGGYNTGELFF.

This clone was seen only once. In DNA form, the CDR3 reads TGCGCCAGCAGTCCCGGACAGGGTTCGATGGAGACCCAGTACTTC. The encoded protein is CASSPGQGSMETQYF. V is TRBV10-1 and J is TRBJ2-5; 8 nucleotides align to TRBD1. The CDR3 covers 15 residues. Germline V gene sequence: CDR1 WNHNN, CDR2 SYGVQD (reference sequence). V was clipped by 5 bases and J by 5 bases; unmatched bases: 10.

This chain joins TRBV7-9 and TRBJ2-3, with TRBD1 identical over 10 bases. CDR1 is SEHNR and CDR2 is FQNEAQ in the germline V gene (reference sequence). The junction had 7 bases not matched to a gene; V was cut back by 2 bases and J by 5 bases. This CDR3 is 16 amino acids long. The CDR3 nucleotides read TGTGCCAGCAGCTTACCAAGGACAGGGGGAGGAGATACGCAGTATTTT. The encoded protein is CASSLPRTGGGDTQYF. The variable domain in full, with the rest retrieved from reference TRBV7-9 and TRBJ2-3, is DTGVSQNPRHKITKRGQNVTFRCDPISEHNRLYWYRQTLGQGPEFLTYFQNEAQLEKSRLLSDRFSAERPKGSFSTLEIQRTEQGDSAMYLCASSLPRTGGGDTQYFGPGTRLTVL.

V and J are TRBV9 and TRBJ2-3; 10 bases are shared with TRBD2. Germline-derived CDR1 and CDR2 are SGDLS and YYNGEE. The CDR3 has 14 amino acids. V shed 5 bases and J 6 bases; nucleotides not matched to a gene: 6. The CDR3 coding sequence is TGTGCCAGCAGTGTTCTAGCGGGAGTGGATACGCAGTATTTT. Its protein product is CASSVLAGVDTQYF.

V gene TRBV27 combines with J gene TRBJ2-3; 9 positions match TRBD2. CDR3 length: 20 residues. CDR1 and CDR2 from the germline V gene are MNHEY and SMNVEV (reference sequence). V lost 2 bases and J lost 0; bases outside the gene matches: 15. CDR3 nucleotide sequence: TGTGCCAGCAGTTTAAGGGCCGCTAGCGGGACGGTTAGTAGCACAGATACGCAGTATTTT. This translates into CASSLRAASGTVSSTDTQYF.

The chain links TRBV5-1 to TRBJ1-2, with no clear D. Trimming took off 3 bases at V and 3 bases at J, with 12 bases between the two ends. The CDR3 loop spans 14 amino acids. The germline V gene has CDR1 SGHRS and CDR2 YFSETQ. CDR3 in DNA: TGCGCCAGCAGCTCTTCGGGCGGGGACTATGGCTACACCTTC. This sequence encodes CASSSSGGDYGYTF.

This clone was counted a single time. The J gene is TRBJ1-2, the V gene TRBV27; 9 bases agree with TRBD1. The CDR3 runs 15 residues. Germline-derived CDR1 and CDR2 are MNHEY and SMNVEV (reference sequence). Trimming cost V 4 bases and J 7 bases; bases outside gene matches: 10. The CDR3 DNA is TGTGCCAGCAGTTCCCTGGGACAGGGTCCACGTGGCTACACCTTC. Amino acids: CASSSLGQGPRGYTF.

In DNA, the CDR3 is TGTGCCAGCAGTAAAGACAGGGGGGGCTCCTACAATGAGCAGTTCTTC. Its translation is CASSKDRGGSYNEQFF. The chain carries TRBV6-1 and TRBJ2-1; 9 nucleotides agree with TRBD1. The germline V gene encodes CDR1 MNHNS and CDR2 SASEGT. CDR3 length: 16 amino acids. J gave up 0 bases and V 5 bases, and 5 bases lay outside the gene matches.

V gene TRBV6-5 combines with J gene TRBJ2-7; possibly TRBD2 for D (6 bases). Germline V gene lookup returns CDR1 MNHEY and CDR2 SVGAGI. V gave up 6 bases and J gave up 2 bases, with 11 bases separating them. CDR3 length equals 13 residues. CDR3 nucleotide sequence: TGTGCCAGCAGAAGGGACTCACCCTACGAGCAGTACTTC. Residues: CASRRDSPYEQYF.

The V gene is TRBV18, the J gene TRBJ2-7; D possibly corresponds to TRBD1 (6 bases). Germline CDR1 and CDR2: KGHSH and LQKENI. The V end was cut by 5 bases, the J end by 4 bases, with 12 bases between. The CDR3 runs 13 residues. CDR3 residues: CASSANRDYEQYF. CDR3 DNA: TGTGCCAGCTCAGCCAACAGGGATTACGAGCAGTACTTC.

This clone was counted once. The chain couples TRBV7-8 to TRBJ2-7; D gene unclear. CDR1 and CDR2 from the germline V gene are SGHVS and FQNEAQ. The CDR3 spans 16 residues. Trimming stripped 1 base from V and 2 bases from J, with 15 bases between. The CDR3 is CASSLGGKRETYEQYF. The CDR3 region has the DNA TGTGCCAGCAGCTTAGGAGGCAAGAGAGAAACCTACGAGCAGTACTTC.

This rearrangement joins TRBV7-3 to TRBJ1-1, with a possible D match to TRBD1 (5 bases). There are 12 residues in the CDR3. The germline gives CDR1 SGHTA, CDR2 FQGTGA. Trimming stripped 5 bases from V and 7 bases from J, with 11 bases between. CDR3 loop: CASSGKDSEAFF. The CDR3 region has the DNA TGTGCCAGCAGCGGAAAAGACAGTGAAGCTTTCTTT.

The chain has TRBV6-6 and TRBJ2-7; 7 positions agree with TRBD1. Losses at the gene ends were 6 bases for V and 6 bases for J; bases not matched to a gene: 5. There are 12 residues in the CDR3. The germline V gene encodes CDR1 MNHNY and CDR2 SVGAGI (reference sequence). CDR3 region: CASSRGITEQYF. The CDR3 nucleotides read TGTGCCAGCAGCAGGGGGATAACCGAGCAGTACTTC.

The rearrangement joins TRBV5-8 to TRBJ2-1, with 10 nucleotides matching TRBD1. Germline CDR1 and CDR2: SGHTS and YDEGEE. This CDR3 region has 15 residues. V was clipped by 5 bases and J by 10 bases; unmatched bases: 12. CDR3 residues: CASSAGQGDLYEQFF. The CDR3 DNA is TGTGCCAGCAGTGCAGGACAGGGGGACCTGTACGAGCAGTTCTTC.

In this sample, this clone turned up once. This chain links TRBV28 with TRBJ2-5; perhaps TRBD1 as D (6 bases). The CDR3 spans 14 residues. The germline V and J ends were trimmed by 8 bases and 0 bases, with 13 bases remaining between them. Per the germline V gene, CDR1 is MDHEN and CDR2 is SYDVKM. The CDR3 sequence: CASGLTGNQETQYF. CDR3 nucleotides: TGTGCCAGCGGCTTGACAGGCAACCAAGAGACCCAGTACTTC. The entire variable domain, with the rest obtained from reference TRBV28 and TRBJ2-5, is as follows: DVKVTQSSRYLVKRTGEKVFLECVQDMDHENMFWYRQDPGLGLRLIYFSYDVKMKEKGDIPEGYSVSREKKERFSLILESASTNQTSMYLCASGLTGNQETQYFGPGTRLLVL.

For the CDR3, the DNA is TGTGCCAGCAGCCCCACCAGAGCGGAGGGGTATGGCTACACCTTC. Translated, it gives CASSPTRAEGYGYTF. V and J are TRBV9 and TRBJ1-2; TRBD1 is a possible D gene (5 bases). The CDR3 covers 15 residues. Trimming cost V 4 bases and J 5 bases, with 18 bases left between them. Germline values: CDR1 SGDLS, CDR2 YYNGEE.

V and J are TRBV7-9 and TRBJ1-4; 7 bases agree with TRBD1. The ends lost 4 bases at V and 7 bases at J; junction bases unmatched: 9. Germline CDR1 is SEHNR and CDR2 is FQNEAQ (reference sequence). CDR3 size: 15 residues. Written as DNA, the CDR3 is TGTGCCAGCAGCTCCGACAGGGAAGGGAGTGAAAAACTGTTTTTT. This encodes CASSSDREGSEKLFF.

The chain is built from TRBV9 and TRBJ1-1; D not resolved. The germline V and J ends were trimmed by 0 bases and 4 bases, with 13 bases remaining between them. The CDR3 has 15 residues. Germline loops: CDR1 SGDLS, CDR2 YYNGEE. The CDR3 nucleotides are TGTGCCAGCAGCGTAGGCCCCACGCATAGCACTGAAGCTTTCTTT. Protein: CASSVGPTHSTEAFF.